This TCR beta chain was observed in a study of blood T cell repertoires in COVID-19. CDR3 length: 14 residues. In germline, CDR1 is MNHEY, CDR2 SMNVEV (reference sequence). Trimming left V 0 bases short and J 7 bases short, with 11 bases between. The table came from immunoSEQ multiplex PCR; TCRdb's copy has only in-frame clones and leaves some out. The table lists over 200,000 clones, approximately 86% of them singletons. The sequence came from a woman in her thirties with COVID-19, enrolled during active disease. What was sequenced was peripheral blood. The chain uses TRBV27 and TRBJ2-3; possible D gene TRBD1, 6 bases. CDR3 region: CASSLSQGWNTQYF. The CDR3 region has the DNA TGTGCCAGCAGTTTATCCCAGGGGTGGAATACGCAGTATTTT.